The rows below give T cell receptor beta chains drawn from one sample of a study of cytomegalovirus exposure and HLA in healthy donors. The table came from immunoSEQ multiplex PCR; TCRdb's copy has only in-frame clones and leaves some out. The sample yields more than 200,000 clones, roughly 82% seen once. The sample consisted of PBMCs. These receptors were collected from a man aged 35 to 55 in good health and CMV-seropositive. CDR3s include the opening cysteine and the closing phenylalanine or tryptophan. D genes are given only for firm matches. Size is omitted from some rows. Given values are once, few, many or a class for expanded clones.

size	D	V	J	CDR3	DNA
.	TRBD1	TRBV11-2	TRBJ2-7	CASSLGQGAYEQYF	TGTGCCAGCAGCTTAGGACAGGGAGCCTACGAGCAGTACTTC
.	.	TRBV7-9	TRBJ1-1	CASSLTGANTEAFF	TGTGCCAGCAGCTTGACAGGCGCGAACACTGAAGCTTTCTTT
.	TRBD1	TRBV6-4	TRBJ1-1	CASSGRDRDGNTEAFF	TGTGCCAGCAGTGGCCGGGACAGGGACGGGAACACTGAAGCTTTCTTT
.	.	TRBV30	TRBJ1-6	CAWRGGAGGSPLHF	TGTGCCTGGAGGGGCGGGGCAGGAGGATCACCCCTCCACTTT
.	TRBD1	TRBV18	TRBJ2-7	CASSPSQGAGEQYF	TGTGCCAGCTCACCATCTCAGGGGGCCGGCGAGCAGTACTTC
.	TRBD1	TRBV27	TRBJ2-1	CASSSRDSSSYNEQFF	TGTGCCAGCAGCTCCCGGGACAGCTCCTCGTACAATGAGCAGTTCTTC
.	.	TRBV27	TRBJ2-3	CASSLYGGSTGTQYF	TGTGCCAGCAGTTTATACGGGGGTAGCACAGGTACGCAGTATTTT
.	.	TRBV25-1	TRBJ2-1	CASSEFDGRGGVFF	TGTGCCAGCAGTGAATTTGATGGGAGAGGGGGGGTGTTCTTC
.	.	TRBV7-9	TRBJ2-5	CASSPRQDTQETQYF	TGTGCCAGCAGCCCGAGACAGGACACCCAAGAGACCCAGTACTTC
.	TRBD2	TRBV4-1	TRBJ2-4	CASSQDRTGGGNIQYF	TGCGCCAGCAGCCAAGATCGGACGGGAGGCGGAAACATTCAGTACTTC
.	TRBD1	TRBV12-5	TRBJ1-1	CASGLGQGKSTEAFF	TGTGCTAGTGGTTTAGGACAGGGGAAGAGCACTGAAGCTTTCTTT
.	TRBD2	TRBV29-1	TRBJ2-1	CSVEDISPRGTGGNNEQFF	TGCAGCGTTGAAGATATAAGCCCAAGGGGGACGGGAGGGAACAATGAGCAGTTCTTC
few	.	TRBV19	TRBJ1-1	CASSWTDGTEAFF	TGTGCCAGTAGCTGGACAGACGGCACTGAAGCTTTCTTT
few	.	TRBV28	TRBJ1-1	CASSPGTGSAFF	TGTGCCAGCAGCCCAGGGACTGGTTCAGCTTTCTTT
.	.	TRBV11-2	TRBJ2-1	CASSLSLGQYNEQFF	TGTGCCAGCAGCTTATCCCTCGGACAGTACAATGAGCAGTTCTTC
once	TRBD1	TRBV5-1	TRBJ1-2	CASSLAGQERGYTF	TGCGCCAGCAGCTTGGCGGGACAGGAAAGGGGCTACACCTTC
.	TRBD2	TRBV2	TRBJ2-1	CASSLGRAGVNEQFF	TGTGCCAGCAGCCTCGGTCGGGCGGGAGTCAATGAGCAGTTCTTC
few	TRBD2	TRBV5-6	TRBJ2-3	CASSFFGGRADTQYF	TGTGCCAGCAGCTTCTTCGGGGGGAGGGCAGATACGCAGTATTTT
.	TRBD1	TRBV11-2	TRBJ1-5	CASSPSDRQDQPQHF	TGTGCCAGCAGCCCCTCGGACAGGCAGGATCAGCCCCAGCATTTT
.	.	TRBV4-1	TRBJ2-1	CASSQFGRRVTSSYNEQFF	TGCGCCAGCAGCCAATTTGGGAGGCGGGTGACAAGCTCCTACAATGAGCAGTTCTTC
few	.	TRBV6-5	TRBJ1-1	CASSYMGGAFF	TGTGCCAGCAGTTACATGGGGGGAGCTTTCTTT
.	.	TRBV7-9	TRBJ2-4	CASSFKVGENIQYF	TGTGCCAGCAGCTTTAAGGTCGGAGAAAACATTCAGTACTTC
.	.	TRBV12-2	TRBJ2-1	CASRLATSGRLNEQFF	TGTGCAAGTCGCTTAGCGACTAGCGGGAGGCTAAACGAGCAGTTCTTC
.	.	TRBV5-1	TRBJ2-7	CASSLKTGANEQYF	TGCGCCAGCAGCTTGAAAACGGGAGCTAACGAGCAGTACTTC
.	TRBD1	TRBV5-1	TRBJ2-5	CASSPWTGSGETQYF	TGCGCCAGCAGCCCATGGACAGGGTCGGGGGAGACCCAGTACTTC
once	.	TRBV15	TRBJ1-1	CATSRGTGSVDTEAFF	TGTGCCACCAGCAGGGGAACAGGGTCGGTAGACACTGAAGCTTTCTTT
.	TRBD2	TRBV6-6	TRBJ2-1	CASSYQRETSHEQFF	TGTGCCAGCAGTTACCAGCGGGAGACTTCGCATGAGCAGTTCTTC
.	TRBD2	TRBV30	TRBJ2-7	CAWSWGGGGEQYF	TGTGCCTGGTCCTGGGGGGGTGGAGGCGAGCAGTACTTC
.	TRBD1	TRBV27	TRBJ1-6	CASSSRQGYNSPLHF	TGTGCCAGCAGTTCCCGACAGGGCTATAATTCACCCCTCCACTTT
few	TRBD1	TRBV4-2	TRBJ2-1	CASSQTGGLRGEQFF	TGTGCCAGCAGCCAGACAGGGGGCCTTAGGGGTGAGCAGTTCTTC
.	TRBD1	TRBV11-2	TRBJ2-1	CASSLGGQEEQFF	TGTGCCAGCAGCTTAGGCGGACAGGAAGAGCAGTTCTTC